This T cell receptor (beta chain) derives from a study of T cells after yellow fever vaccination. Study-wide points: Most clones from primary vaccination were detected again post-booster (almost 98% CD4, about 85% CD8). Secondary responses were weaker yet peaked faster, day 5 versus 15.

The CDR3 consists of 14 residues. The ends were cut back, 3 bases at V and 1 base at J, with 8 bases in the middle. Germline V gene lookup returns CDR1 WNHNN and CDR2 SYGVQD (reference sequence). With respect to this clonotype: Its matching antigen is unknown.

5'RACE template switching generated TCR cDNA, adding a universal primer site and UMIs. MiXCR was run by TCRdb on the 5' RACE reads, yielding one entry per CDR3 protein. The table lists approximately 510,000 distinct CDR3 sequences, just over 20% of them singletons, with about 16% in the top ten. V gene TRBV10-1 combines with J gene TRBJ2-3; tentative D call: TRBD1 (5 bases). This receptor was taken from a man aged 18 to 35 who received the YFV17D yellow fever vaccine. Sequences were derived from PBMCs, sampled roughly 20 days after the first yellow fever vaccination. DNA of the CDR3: TGCGCCAGCAGTGATGGCAGGGGCACAGATACGCAGTATTTT. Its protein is CASSDGRGTDTQYF.